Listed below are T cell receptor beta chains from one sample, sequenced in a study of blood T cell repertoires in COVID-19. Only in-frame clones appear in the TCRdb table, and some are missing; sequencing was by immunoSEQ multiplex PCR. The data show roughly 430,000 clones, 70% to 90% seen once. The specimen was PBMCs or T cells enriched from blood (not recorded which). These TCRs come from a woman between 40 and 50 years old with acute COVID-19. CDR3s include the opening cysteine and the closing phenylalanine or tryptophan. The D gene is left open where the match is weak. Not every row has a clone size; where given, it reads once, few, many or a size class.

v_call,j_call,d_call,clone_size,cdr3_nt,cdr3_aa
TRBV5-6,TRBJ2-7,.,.,TGTGCCAGCAGCTCGCAGGGGACCTACGAGCAGTACTTC,CASSSQGTYEQYF
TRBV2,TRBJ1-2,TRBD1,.,TGTGCCAGCAAGATCAACAGGGGAACTAACTATGGCTACACCTTC,CASKINRGTNYGYTF
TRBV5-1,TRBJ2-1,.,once,TGCGCCAGCAGCTTGGATCCAGAGGGAGAGCAGTTCTTC,CASSLDPEGEQFF
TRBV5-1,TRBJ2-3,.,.,TGCGCCAGCAGCTTGTTCGGTAGCACAGATACGCAGTATTTT,CASSLFGSTDTQYF
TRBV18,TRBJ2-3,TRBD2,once,TGTGCCAGCTCACCTAGCGGGGGGGCAGATACGCAGTATTTT,CASSPSGGADTQYF
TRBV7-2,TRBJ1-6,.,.,TGTGCCAGCAGCTCTCCCCGCGGGGGGATAGGTTCACCCCTCCACTTT,CASSSPRGGIGSPLHF
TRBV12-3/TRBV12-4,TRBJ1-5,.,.,TGTGCCAGCAGTTTAGACGGGGGGCAGCCCCAGCATTTT,CASSLDGGQPQHF
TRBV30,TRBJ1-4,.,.,TGTGCCTGGGCCTCGGGAGCACAATACGAAAAACTGTTTTTT,CAWASGAQYEKLFF
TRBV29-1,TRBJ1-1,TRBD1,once,TGCAGCGTTGAAGCGGGAGGGGGCGACACTGAAGCTTTCTTT,CSVEAGGGDTEAFF
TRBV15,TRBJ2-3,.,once,TGTGCCACCTCGGAGTCCCTTACAGATACGCAGTATTTT,CATSESLTDTQYF
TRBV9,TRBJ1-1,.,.,TGTGCCAGCAGCGTAGGCGGATCCTTCACCATGAACACTGAAGCTTTCTTT,CASSVGGSFTMNTEAFF
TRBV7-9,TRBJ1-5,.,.,TGTGCCAGCAGCTTAGGGGGTCAGGGCCAGCCCCAGCATTTT,CASSLGGQGQPQHF
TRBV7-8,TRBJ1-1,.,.,TGTGCCAGCAGCTCGATAAGGACGGGGAAAACTGAAGCTTTCTTT,CASSSIRTGKTEAFF
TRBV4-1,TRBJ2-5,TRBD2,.,TGCGCCAGCAGCCGTAGACTAGCCTTGGGAGAGACCCAGTACTTC,CASSRRLALGETQYF
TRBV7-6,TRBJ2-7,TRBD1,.,TGTGCCAGCAGCTTAGCACAGGGGTACGAGCAGTACTTC,CASSLAQGYEQYF
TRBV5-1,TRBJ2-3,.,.,TGCGCCAGCAGCTTGGGTCAGGGCCCCCCCACAGATACGCAGTATTTT,CASSLGQGPPTDTQYF
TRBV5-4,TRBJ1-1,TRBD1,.,TGTGCCAGCAGCTCTCCGTTGAGGGGGCAAACTGAAGCTTTCTTT,CASSSPLRGQTEAFF
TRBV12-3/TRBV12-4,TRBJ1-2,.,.,TGTGCCAGCAGTTTATCTCGGTACGGCTACACCTTC,CASSLSRYGYTF
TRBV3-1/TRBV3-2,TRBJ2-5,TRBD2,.,TGTGCCAGCAGCCAGGATCTTTTAGCGGGGGGAAGTTCGATCCAAGAGACCCAGTACTTC,CASSQDLLAGGSSIQETQYF
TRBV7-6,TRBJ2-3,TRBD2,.,TGTGCCAGCAGCTTAGGGGTTAGCGGGGACCTGCTTAGCACAGATACGCAGTATTTT,CASSLGVSGDLLSTDTQYF
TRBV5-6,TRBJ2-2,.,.,TGTGCCAGCCAAGCCCTGAACACCGGGGAGCTGTTTTTT,CASQALNTGELFF
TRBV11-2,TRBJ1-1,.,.,TGTGCCAGCAGCTCTACGGGGAGACCGAACACTGAAGCTTTCTTT,CASSSTGRPNTEAFF
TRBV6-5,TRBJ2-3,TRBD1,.,TGTGCCAGCGGGGACAGGAGCACAGATACGCAGTATTTT,CASGDRSTDTQYF
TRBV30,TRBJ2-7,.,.,TGTGCCTGGAGCAGGGCCTCCTACGAGCAGTACTTC,CAWSRASYEQYF
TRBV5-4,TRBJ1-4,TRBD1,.,TGTGCCAGCAGCGCACCGGACAGGGGGAATGAAAAACTGTTTTTT,CASSAPDRGNEKLFF
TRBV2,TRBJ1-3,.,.,TGTGCCAGCAGGATGACCAGGAACCCCCCTGGAAACACCATATATTTT,CASRMTRNPPGNTIYF
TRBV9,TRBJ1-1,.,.,TGTGCCAGCAGCGTAGGGCGGTCTGAAGCTTTCTTT,CASSVGRSEAFF
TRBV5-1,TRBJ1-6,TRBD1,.,TGCGCCAGCAGCCTAGACAGGGAAAATTCACCCCTCCACTTT,CASSLDRENSPLHF
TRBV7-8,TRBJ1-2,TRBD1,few,TGTGCCAGCAGCTTAGCCGAGACAGGGAGAGGCTACACCTTC,CASSLAETGRGYTF
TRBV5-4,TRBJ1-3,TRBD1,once,TGTGCCAGCAGCTTGACAGGGGGAGGAAACACCATATATTTT,CASSLTGGGNTIYF
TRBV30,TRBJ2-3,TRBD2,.,TGTGCCTGGACCCCGATGGCGCAGCGGGGGGGCTGGGATACGCAGTATTTT,CAWTPMAQRGGWDTQYF
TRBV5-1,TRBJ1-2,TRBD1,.,TGCGCCAGCAGCTACCGGGACAGAGACTATGGCTACACCTTC,CASSYRDRDYGYTF
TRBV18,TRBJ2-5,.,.,TGTGCCAGCTCACCACCGCGGGCCCAGGGGGAGACCCAGTACTTC,CASSPPRAQGETQYF
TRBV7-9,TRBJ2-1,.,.,TGTGCCAGCAGCTGGACAGGAGGGACATACAATGAGCAGTTCTTC,CASSWTGGTYNEQFF
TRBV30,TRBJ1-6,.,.,TGTGCCTCCGGGAATTATAATTCACCCCTCCACTTT,CASGNYNSPLHF
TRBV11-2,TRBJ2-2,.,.,TGTGCCAGCAGCTTAGTCTCCAACACCGGGGAGCTGTTTTTT,CASSLVSNTGELFF
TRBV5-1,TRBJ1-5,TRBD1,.,TGCGCCAGCAGCCCAGACAGGGCCAATCAGCCCCAGCATTTT,CASSPDRANQPQHF
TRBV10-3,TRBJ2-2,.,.,TGTGCCATCCCCAGGGGAGCTACGAACACCGGGGAGCTGTTTTTT,CAIPRGATNTGELFF
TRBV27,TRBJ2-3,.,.,TGTGCCAGCAGTTTAAGTCCCTGGCCCCCAGATACGCAGTATTTT,CASSLSPWPPDTQYF
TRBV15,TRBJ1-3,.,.,TGTGCCACCAGTCTCTCTGGAAACACCATATATTTT,CATSLSGNTIYF